One and the same sample provided the 2 T cell receptor beta chains below, sequenced in a study of beta chain features in type 1 diabetes. Points from the study as a whole: Patients with Type 1 diabetes showed moderately but significantly shorter TCRB CDR3s in all four CD4+ subsets.

For these TCRs, the target antigens are not known. The whole isolated RNA underwent reverse transcription, so sequencing captured expressed TCRB transcripts. Sequencing used immunoSEQ multiplex PCR; TCRdb keeps in-frame clones, though not all of them. The sample shows around 70,000 clones, more than 45% of them seen only once. The sample consisted of central memory CD4+ T cells from blood. All receptors derive from a man aged 25 to 40 with type 1 diabetes.

The chain recombines TRBV5-1 with TRBJ2-7, with 7 bases identical to TRBD1. The junction had 10 bases not matched to a gene; V was cut back by 4 bases and J by 3 bases. There are 15 residues in the CDR3. Germline CDR1 SGHRS, CDR2 YFSETQ. The CDR3 here is CASSPSGTELYEQYF. DNA of the CDR3: TGCGCCAGCAGCCCGTCCGGGACAGAGCTCTACGAGCAGTACTTC.

This sequence joins TRBV5-1 and TRBJ2-1, with a tentative D call TRBD2 (5 bases). Trimming pared 0 bases from V and 4 bases from J, leaving 14 bases between. Germline CDR1 and CDR2: SGHRS and YFSETQ. CDR3 size: 16 residues. The DNA for the CDR3 is TGCGCCAGCAGCTTGGGATCGACGGGAAAATACAATGAGCAGTTCTTC. Amino acid sequence: CASSLGSTGKYNEQFF.